A selection of T cell receptor beta chains follows, all from one sample in a study of tumor-infiltrating lymphocytes in localized non-small cell lung cancer. Libraries were prepared by immunoSEQ multiplex PCR; TCRdb keeps only in-frame clonotypes and omits some of them. In the table there are about 9,700 clones, roughly 80% of which are singletons. Sequencing input: lung tumor tissue. The receptors here all came from a human donor with non-small cell lung cancer. Both conserved end residues are part of each CDR3. A D gene is named only where the DNA matches it firmly. Where a row states a size, it is once, few, many or the class of an expanded clone; other rows omit it.

j_call: TRBJ1-1
clone_size: -
v_call: TRBV5-5
d_call: TRBD1
cdr3_nt: TGTGCCAGCAGCTTAGGGACAGTGAACACTGAAGCTTTCTTT
cdr3_aa: CASSLGTVNTEAFF

j_call: TRBJ2-7
clone_size: -
v_call: TRBV19
d_call: -
cdr3_nt: TGTGCCAGTAGTATTAAGGCCGGGACTTCCCCCTACGAGCAGTACTTC
cdr3_aa: CASSIKAGTSPYEQYF

j_call: TRBJ2-7
clone_size: -
v_call: TRBV27
d_call: -
cdr3_nt: TGTGCCAGCAGACCCCCAATTGGGGCCATGTATGAGCAGTACTTC
cdr3_aa: CASRPPIGAMYEQYF

j_call: TRBJ2-7
clone_size: -
v_call: TRBV6-6
d_call: -
cdr3_nt: TGTGCCAGCAGTTACGGGGGCTATTACGAGCAGTACTTC
cdr3_aa: CASSYGGYYEQYF

j_call: TRBJ2-3
clone_size: -
v_call: TRBV7-8
d_call: -
cdr3_nt: TGTGCCAGCAGCCCGTGGGGGCAAGATACGCAGTATTTT
cdr3_aa: CASSPWGQDTQYF

j_call: TRBJ2-7
clone_size: -
v_call: TRBV7-2
d_call: -
cdr3_nt: TGTGCCAGCAGTGGAGTGGGGGGCGGCGAGCAGTACTTC
cdr3_aa: CASSGVGGGEQYF

j_call: TRBJ2-3
clone_size: -
v_call: TRBV5-1
d_call: TRBD1
cdr3_nt: TGCGCCAGCAGCCCCACGACAGGGGTTACAGATACGCAGTATTTT
cdr3_aa: CASSPTTGVTDTQYF

j_call: TRBJ2-7
clone_size: -
v_call: TRBV27
d_call: -
cdr3_nt: TGTGCCAGCAGTTCAGGGGCTACTTTCTCCTACGAGCAGTACTTC
cdr3_aa: CASSSGATFSYEQYF

j_call: TRBJ1-2
clone_size: -
v_call: TRBV27
d_call: -
cdr3_nt: TGTGCCAGCAGTCAAATATTTCGGCCCGAGGGCTACACCTTC
cdr3_aa: CASSQIFRPEGYTF

j_call: TRBJ2-7
clone_size: -
v_call: TRBV10-3
d_call: TRBD1
cdr3_nt: TGTGCCATCAGTGAAGGACAGGCAAGCCCCTACGAGCAGTACTTC
cdr3_aa: CAISEGQASPYEQYF

j_call: TRBJ1-5
clone_size: -
v_call: TRBV19
d_call: -
cdr3_nt: TGTGCCAGTAAAGAGGGGGATCAGCCCCAGCATTTT
cdr3_aa: CASKEGDQPQHF

j_call: TRBJ1-2
clone_size: -
v_call: TRBV7-9
d_call: TRBD1
cdr3_nt: TGTGCCAGCAGCGTACAGGGGTCTTTCTATGGCTACACCTTC
cdr3_aa: CASSVQGSFYGYTF

j_call: TRBJ1-1
clone_size: -
v_call: TRBV15
d_call: TRBD1
cdr3_nt: TGTGCCACTCGGGACAGGGGGCGAATAGCTGAAGCTTTCTTT
cdr3_aa: CATRDRGRIAEAFF

j_call: TRBJ2-1
clone_size: -
v_call: TRBV10-3
d_call: -
cdr3_nt: TGTGCCATATTAGAGGCAGGCCGCAATGAGCAGTTCTTC
cdr3_aa: CAILEAGRNEQFF

j_call: TRBJ1-6
clone_size: -
v_call: TRBV5-1
d_call: TRBD1
cdr3_nt: TGCGCCAGCAGCCCGGACTCGACAGGGGATTTTCTTAGCTCCTATAATTCACCCCTCCACTTT
cdr3_aa: CASSPDSTGDFLSSYNSPLHF

j_call: TRBJ2-7
clone_size: large
v_call: TRBV28
d_call: -
cdr3_nt: TGTGCCAGCAGGGCGACAGCACCCAACGAGCAGTACTTC
cdr3_aa: CASRATAPNEQYF

j_call: TRBJ1-2
clone_size: few
v_call: TRBV7-9
d_call: -
cdr3_nt: TGTGCCAGCAGCTTTGATGTCTCGGGTTGGGGCTACACCTTC
cdr3_aa: CASSFDVSGWGYTF

j_call: TRBJ2-7
clone_size: -
v_call: TRBV28
d_call: TRBD1
cdr3_nt: TGTGCCAGCAGCCTCCCCGGGACAGGGGCGGTCGAGCAGTACTTC
cdr3_aa: CASSLPGTGAVEQYF

j_call: TRBJ2-1
clone_size: -
v_call: TRBV21-1
d_call: -
cdr3_nt: TGTGCCAGCAGTGACAAAAAGCGAGCGGATGTCTACAATGAGCAGTTCTTC
cdr3_aa: CASSDKKRADVYNEQFF

j_call: TRBJ1-2
clone_size: -
v_call: TRBV14
d_call: -
cdr3_nt: TGTGCCAGCAGCCCAGAGGACCGCTATGGCTACACCTTC
cdr3_aa: CASSPEDRYGYTF

j_call: TRBJ2-1
clone_size: -
v_call: TRBV6-4
d_call: TRBD2
cdr3_nt: TGTGCCAGCAGTGGAACTAGCGGGTCCTACAATGAGCAGTTCTTC
cdr3_aa: CASSGTSGSYNEQFF

j_call: TRBJ1-2
clone_size: -
v_call: TRBV6-6
d_call: -
cdr3_nt: TGTGCCAGCAGTTACAGATCTGCGGCCCGATTTGGCTACACCTTC
cdr3_aa: CASSYRSAARFGYTF

j_call: TRBJ1-2
clone_size: -
v_call: TRBV6-6
d_call: -
cdr3_nt: TGTGCCAGCACCCGGGTAGACAGTCCCATGGGGGGCTACACCTTC
cdr3_aa: CASTRVDSPMGGYTF

j_call: TRBJ1-4
clone_size: -
v_call: TRBV28
d_call: -
cdr3_nt: TGTGCCAGCAGCAGGGCGGGGGGAAATGAAAAACTGTTTTTT
cdr3_aa: CASSRAGGNEKLFF

j_call: TRBJ2-3
clone_size: -
v_call: TRBV19
d_call: TRBD2
cdr3_nt: TGTGCCAGTACCCCGGGAGGGCGGGAGATGTACACAGATACGCAGTATTTT
cdr3_aa: CASTPGGREMYTDTQYF

j_call: TRBJ1-3
clone_size: few
v_call: TRBV6-5
d_call: -
cdr3_nt: TGTGCCAGCAGTTCTCCGGGCTCTGGAAACACCATATATTTT
cdr3_aa: CASSSPGSGNTIYF

j_call: TRBJ1-1
clone_size: -
v_call: TRBV21-1
d_call: -
cdr3_nt: TGTGCCAGCAGCAAAGGGCACCAGAACACTGAAGCTTTCTTT
cdr3_aa: CASSKGHQNTEAFF

j_call: TRBJ2-2
clone_size: -
v_call: TRBV7-2
d_call: -
cdr3_nt: TGTGCCAGCAGCTTAACCCGGGCGAACACCGGGGAGCTGTTTTTT
cdr3_aa: CASSLTRANTGELFF

j_call: TRBJ1-1
clone_size: -
v_call: TRBV6-1
d_call: -
cdr3_nt: TGTGCCAGCAGTAGAGACATGAACACTGAAGCTTTCTTT
cdr3_aa: CASSRDMNTEAFF

j_call: TRBJ2-5
clone_size: -
v_call: TRBV7-6
d_call: -
cdr3_nt: TGTGCCAGCAGCTCGCCCCAAGACAGCCTACAAGAGACCCAGTACTTC
cdr3_aa: CASSSPQDSLQETQYF

j_call: TRBJ2-1
clone_size: once
v_call: TRBV5-1
d_call: TRBD1
cdr3_nt: TGCGCCAGCAGCCCGGGACAGTTCGATGAGCAGTTCTTC
cdr3_aa: CASSPGQFDEQFF

j_call: TRBJ1-2
clone_size: -
v_call: TRBV6-6
d_call: TRBD1
cdr3_nt: TGTGCCAGCAGCTCAACCGGGACAGCTAACTATGGCTACACCTTC
cdr3_aa: CASSSTGTANYGYTF

j_call: TRBJ2-7
clone_size: once
v_call: TRBV19
d_call: -
cdr3_nt: TGTGCCAGTAGTGCTCCTACAGGGTACGAGCAGTACTTC
cdr3_aa: CASSAPTGYEQYF

j_call: TRBJ1-2
clone_size: -
v_call: TRBV25-1
d_call: TRBD1
cdr3_nt: TGTGCCAGCAGCCCGGGACAGTTGAATTTAGCTAACTATGGCTACACCTTC
cdr3_aa: CASSPGQLNLANYGYTF

j_call: TRBJ2-1
clone_size: -
v_call: TRBV18
d_call: -
cdr3_nt: TGTGCCAGCTCACCACCGGGCAGCAGCTCCTACAATGAGCAGTTCTTC
cdr3_aa: CASSPPGSSSYNEQFF

j_call: TRBJ2-1
clone_size: -
v_call: TRBV5-8
d_call: TRBD1
cdr3_nt: TGTGCCAGCAGCCGTAGACAGGGGCAGTACAATGAGCAGTTCTTC
cdr3_aa: CASSRRQGQYNEQFF

j_call: TRBJ2-7
clone_size: once
v_call: TRBV4-1
d_call: TRBD1
cdr3_nt: TGCGCCAGCAGCCAAGCTGTTCCGGGACAGTATTCCTCCTACGAGCAGTACTTC
cdr3_aa: CASSQAVPGQYSSYEQYF

j_call: TRBJ2-5
clone_size: -
v_call: TRBV25-1
d_call: -
cdr3_nt: TGTGCCAGCAGTGAATCAGGGGTGGAGACCCAGTACTTC
cdr3_aa: CASSESGVETQYF

j_call: TRBJ1-1
clone_size: -
v_call: TRBV18
d_call: -
cdr3_nt: TGTGCCAGCGTCCCAGGTGTAGGACGAAAGAACACTGAAGCTTTCTTT
cdr3_aa: CASVPGVGRKNTEAFF

j_call: TRBJ1-1
clone_size: -
v_call: TRBV19
d_call: TRBD1
cdr3_nt: TGTGCCAGTAGTACCGGACAGGGGACCCGCACTGAAGCTTTCTTT
cdr3_aa: CASSTGQGTRTEAFF

j_call: TRBJ2-3
clone_size: few
v_call: TRBV27
d_call: -
cdr3_nt: TGTGCCAGCAGTTTATCTTCGGGGGCAGGGGCGGCAGATACGCAGTATTTT
cdr3_aa: CASSLSSGAGAADTQYF

j_call: TRBJ2-3
clone_size: -
v_call: TRBV4-2
d_call: TRBD2
cdr3_nt: TGTGCCAGCAGCCAAGAATGGGGAGCGGGGGGGCAAGATACGCAGTATTTT
cdr3_aa: CASSQEWGAGGQDTQYF

j_call: TRBJ2-5
clone_size: -
v_call: TRBV5-1
d_call: -
cdr3_nt: TGCGCCAGCAGCCGGGGATGGACGGGGGTCCCCCAAGAGACCCAGTACTTC
cdr3_aa: CASSRGWTGVPQETQYF

j_call: TRBJ1-1
clone_size: once
v_call: TRBV5-4
d_call: TRBD1
cdr3_nt: TGTGCCAGCAGTTTAACCGGGACAGGGTGGACTGAAGCTTTCTTT
cdr3_aa: CASSLTGTGWTEAFF

j_call: TRBJ2-6
clone_size: -
v_call: TRBV4-2
d_call: -
cdr3_nt: TGTGCCAGCAGCCAAGGGGGCTTCCTACACTCTGGGGCCAACGTCCTGACTTTC
cdr3_aa: CASSQGGFLHSGANVLTF

j_call: TRBJ2-7
clone_size: -
v_call: TRBV5-4
d_call: -
cdr3_nt: TGTGCCAGCAGCCAGCAGGGGGGAGACGAGCAGTACTTC
cdr3_aa: CASSQQGGDEQYF

j_call: TRBJ2-7
clone_size: -
v_call: TRBV7-2
d_call: -
cdr3_nt: TGTGCCAGCAGCCTAGGACAGACCACCTCCTACGAGCAGTACTTC
cdr3_aa: CASSLGQTTSYEQYF

j_call: TRBJ1-1
clone_size: -
v_call: TRBV19
d_call: -
cdr3_nt: TGTGCCAGTACCGAAGGGGCGGGCGAGGCTTTCTTT
cdr3_aa: CASTEGAGEAFF

j_call: TRBJ1-3
clone_size: -
v_call: TRBV27
d_call: TRBD1
cdr3_nt: TGTGCCAGCAGTCCTTTTGGGACAGCTGGAAACACCATATATTTT
cdr3_aa: CASSPFGTAGNTIYF

j_call: TRBJ2-4
clone_size: -
v_call: TRBV5-4
d_call: TRBD1
cdr3_nt: TGTGCCAGCAGCTTGGCAGGGGGCGAGTCCAAAAACATTCAGTACTTC
cdr3_aa: CASSLAGGESKNIQYF

j_call: TRBJ2-1
clone_size: few
v_call: TRBV4-1
d_call: TRBD2
cdr3_nt: TGCGCCAGCAGCCAAGATCGGTCTAGCGGCTACAATGAGCAGTTCTTC
cdr3_aa: CASSQDRSSGYNEQFF

j_call: TRBJ2-1
clone_size: -
v_call: TRBV5-1
d_call: TRBD1
cdr3_nt: TGCGCCAGCAGCCCACGACAGGGGGGGGTATACAATGAGCAGTTCTTC
cdr3_aa: CASSPRQGGVYNEQFF